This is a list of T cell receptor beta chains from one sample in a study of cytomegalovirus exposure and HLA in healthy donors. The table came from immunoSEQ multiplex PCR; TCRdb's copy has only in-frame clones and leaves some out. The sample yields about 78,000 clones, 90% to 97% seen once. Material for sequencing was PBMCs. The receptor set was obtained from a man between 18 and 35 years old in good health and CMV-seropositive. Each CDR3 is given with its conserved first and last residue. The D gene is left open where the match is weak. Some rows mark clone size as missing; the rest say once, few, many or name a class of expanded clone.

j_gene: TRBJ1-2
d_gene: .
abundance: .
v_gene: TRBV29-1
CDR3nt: TGCAGCACCTCAACCGGAGCCGACGGCTACACCTTC
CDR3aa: CSTSTGADGYTF

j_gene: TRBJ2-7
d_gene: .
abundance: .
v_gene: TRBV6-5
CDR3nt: TGTGCCAGCAGTCGTCAGGGGAGCTCCTACGAGCAGTACTTC
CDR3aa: CASSRQGSSYEQYF

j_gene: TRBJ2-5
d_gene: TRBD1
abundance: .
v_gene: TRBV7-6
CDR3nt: TGTGCCAGCAGCATATATCCAGGGGGCGCAGGGATAAGGACCCAGTACTTC
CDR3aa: CASSIYPGGAGIRTQYF

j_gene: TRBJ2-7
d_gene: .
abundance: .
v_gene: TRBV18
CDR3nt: TGTGCCAGCGGTTCGAGGACAGCCTCCTACGAGCAGTACTTC
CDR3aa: CASGSRTASYEQYF

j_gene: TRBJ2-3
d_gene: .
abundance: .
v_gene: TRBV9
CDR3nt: TGTGCCAGCAGCCCGGACAGAGGGACAGATACGCAGTATTTT
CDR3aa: CASSPDRGTDTQYF

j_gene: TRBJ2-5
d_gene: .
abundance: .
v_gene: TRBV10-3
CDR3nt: TGTGCCATCTCCCGGAGGGGACAAGAGACCCAGTACTTC
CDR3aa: CAISRRGQETQYF

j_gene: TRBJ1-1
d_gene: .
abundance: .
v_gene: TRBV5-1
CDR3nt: TGCGCCAGCAGCTTGGGTCCGAGAGAGACTGAAGCTTTCTTT
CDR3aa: CASSLGPRETEAFF

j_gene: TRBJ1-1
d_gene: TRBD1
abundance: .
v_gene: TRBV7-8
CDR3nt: TGTGCCAGCAGCTTAGGGACAGGGGCTAGGAACACTGAAGCTTTCTTT
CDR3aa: CASSLGTGARNTEAFF

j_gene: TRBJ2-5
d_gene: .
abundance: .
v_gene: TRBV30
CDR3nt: TGTGCCTGGACCCTAGGGGGGGTTCGGGAGACCCAGTACTTC
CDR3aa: CAWTLGGVRETQYF

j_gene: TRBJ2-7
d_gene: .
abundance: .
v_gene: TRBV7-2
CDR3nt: TGTGCCAGCAGCGGGACCGACTTTCAGGGGGAGCAGTACTTC
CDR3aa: CASSGTDFQGEQYF

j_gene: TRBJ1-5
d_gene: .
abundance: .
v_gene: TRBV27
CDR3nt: TGTGCCAGCAGTTTAACAGGGTATCAGCCCCAGCATTTT
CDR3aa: CASSLTGYQPQHF

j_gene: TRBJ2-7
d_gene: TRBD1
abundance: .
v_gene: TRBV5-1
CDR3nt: TGCGCCAGCAGGGAGACAGGGGACGAGCAGTACTTC
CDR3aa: CASRETGDEQYF

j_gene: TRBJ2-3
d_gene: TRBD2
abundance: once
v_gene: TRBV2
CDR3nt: TGTGCCAGCAGTGAGTTGACTAGCGGGGTTGATACGCAGTATTTT
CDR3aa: CASSELTSGVDTQYF

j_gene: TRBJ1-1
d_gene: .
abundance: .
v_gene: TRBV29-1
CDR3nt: TGCAGCGCAAATCTCCAGGGGAGTACTGAAGCTTTCTTT
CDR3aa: CSANLQGSTEAFF

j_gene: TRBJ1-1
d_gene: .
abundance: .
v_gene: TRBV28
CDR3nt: TGTGCCAGCAGCCCAATACAGATTTTCATGAACACTGAAGCTTTCTTT
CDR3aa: CASSPIQIFMNTEAFF

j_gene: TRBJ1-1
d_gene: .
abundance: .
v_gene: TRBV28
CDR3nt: TGTGCCAGCAGGATGGACAGTGAAGCTTTCTTT
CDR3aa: CASRMDSEAFF

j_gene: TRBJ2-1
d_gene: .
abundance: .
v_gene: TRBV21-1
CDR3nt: TGTGCCAGCAGCAAAAAGAAGGGGAGGGAGGAGAATGAGCAGTTCTTC
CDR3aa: CASSKKKGREENEQFF

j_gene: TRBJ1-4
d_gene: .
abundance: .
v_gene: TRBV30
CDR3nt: TGTGCCTGGGAGGGGGACGCAACTAATGAAAAACTGTTTTTT
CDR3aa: CAWEGDATNEKLFF

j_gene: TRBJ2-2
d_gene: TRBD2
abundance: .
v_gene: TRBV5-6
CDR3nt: TGTGCCAGCAGCTTTAGTGGGAGGGACACCGGGGAGCTGTTTTTT
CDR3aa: CASSFSGRDTGELFF

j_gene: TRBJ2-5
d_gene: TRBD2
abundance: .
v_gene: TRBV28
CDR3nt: TGTGCCAGCACCTCGGGGGGGCAGGGGAGGGTGGCCCAGTACTTC
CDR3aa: CASTSGGQGRVAQYF

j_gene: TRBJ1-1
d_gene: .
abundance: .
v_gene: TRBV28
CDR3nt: TGTGCCAGCAGTATGGACAGCGCGAACACTGAAGCTTTCTTT
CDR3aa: CASSMDSANTEAFF

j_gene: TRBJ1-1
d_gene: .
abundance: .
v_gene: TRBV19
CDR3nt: TGTGCCAGTAATGATGTCCGGGGGGGCAGGGGAAACACTGAAGCTTTCTTT
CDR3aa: CASNDVRGGRGNTEAFF

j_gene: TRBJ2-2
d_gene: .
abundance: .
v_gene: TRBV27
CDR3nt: TGTGCCAGCAGTTTATCGCCAGGACACCTTACGAACACCGGGGAGCTGTTTTTT
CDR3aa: CASSLSPGHLTNTGELFF

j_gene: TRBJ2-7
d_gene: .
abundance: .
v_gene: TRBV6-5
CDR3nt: TGTGCCAGCAGTGCTCCAGGGGCGGGAGAAGCCGCGCAGTACTTC
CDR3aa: CASSAPGAGEAAQYF

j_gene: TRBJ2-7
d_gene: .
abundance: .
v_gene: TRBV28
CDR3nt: TGTGCCAGCAGCCCCATCCCCTACGAGCAGTACTTC
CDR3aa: CASSPIPYEQYF

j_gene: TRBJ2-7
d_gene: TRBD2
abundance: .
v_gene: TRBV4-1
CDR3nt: TGCGCCAGCAGCCAACCTGGGACTAGCGGATACGAGCAGTACTTC
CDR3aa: CASSQPGTSGYEQYF

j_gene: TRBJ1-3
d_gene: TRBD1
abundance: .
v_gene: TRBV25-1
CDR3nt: TGTGCCAGCAGTGAACCGACAGGGGCCTCTGGAAACACCATATATTTT
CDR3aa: CASSEPTGASGNTIYF

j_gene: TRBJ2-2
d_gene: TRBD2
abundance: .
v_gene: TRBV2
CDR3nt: TGTGCCAGCAAAGCCTTAGCGGGATACACCGGGGAGCTGTTTTTT
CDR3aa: CASKALAGYTGELFF

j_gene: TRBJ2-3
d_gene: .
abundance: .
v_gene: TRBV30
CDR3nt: TGTGCCTGGAGTGATAGTAGAACGCAGTATTTT
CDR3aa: CAWSDSRTQYF

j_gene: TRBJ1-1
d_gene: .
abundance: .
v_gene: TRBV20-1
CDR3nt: TGCAGTGCTCGAGGGGCCGCTGAAGCTTTCTTT
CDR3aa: CSARGAAEAFF

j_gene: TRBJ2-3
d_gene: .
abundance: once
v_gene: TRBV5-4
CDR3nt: TGTGCCAGCAGCTTGGTGTCCAGGGCCGGAGATACGCAGTATTTT
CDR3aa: CASSLVSRAGDTQYF

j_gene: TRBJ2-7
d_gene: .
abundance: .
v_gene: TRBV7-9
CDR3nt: TGTGCCAGCAGCAAGGCAGGGCTTAACTACGAGCAGTACTTC
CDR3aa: CASSKAGLNYEQYF

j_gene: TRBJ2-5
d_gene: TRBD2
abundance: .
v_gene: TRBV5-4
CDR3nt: TGTGCCAGCACTCGGGGGACTAGCGAGACCCAGTACTTC
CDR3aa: CASTRGTSETQYF

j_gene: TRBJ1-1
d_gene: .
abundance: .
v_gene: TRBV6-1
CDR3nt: TGTGCCACCAGCAGGGATCGGACTGAAGCTTTCTTT
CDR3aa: CATSRDRTEAFF

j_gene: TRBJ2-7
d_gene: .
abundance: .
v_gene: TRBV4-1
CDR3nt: TGCGCCAGCAGCCAAGCTCAGGCATCCTACGAGCAGTACTTC
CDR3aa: CASSQAQASYEQYF

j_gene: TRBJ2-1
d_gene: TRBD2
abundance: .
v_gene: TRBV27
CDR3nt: TGTGCCAGCAGAGACGATAGCGGGAGAAGGAGGAATGAGCAGTTCTTC
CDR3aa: CASRDDSGRRRNEQFF

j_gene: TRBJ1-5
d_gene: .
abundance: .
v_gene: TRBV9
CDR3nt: TGTGCCAGCAGCGTAGGCGCTTATGGCAATCAGCCCCAGCATTTT
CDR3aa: CASSVGAYGNQPQHF

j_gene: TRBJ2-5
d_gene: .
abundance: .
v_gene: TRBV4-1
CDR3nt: TGCGCCAGCAGCCAAGATCCAGGGGTCGAGACCCAGTACTTC
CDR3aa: CASSQDPGVETQYF

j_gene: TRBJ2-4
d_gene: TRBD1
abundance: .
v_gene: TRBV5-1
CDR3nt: TGCGCCAGCAGCCCGAGCGGGACAGGGACCAAAAACATTCAGTACTTC
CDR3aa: CASSPSGTGTKNIQYF

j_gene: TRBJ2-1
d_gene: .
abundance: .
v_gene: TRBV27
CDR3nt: TGTGCCAGCAGCTTTGGCGGGATAGGGAATGAGCAGTTCTTC
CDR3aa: CASSFGGIGNEQFF

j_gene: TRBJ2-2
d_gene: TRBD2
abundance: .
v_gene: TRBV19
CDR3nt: TGTGCCAGTAGTCGCCGCGGACTAGCGGGAGAAAACACCGGGGAGCTGTTTTTT
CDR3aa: CASSRRGLAGENTGELFF

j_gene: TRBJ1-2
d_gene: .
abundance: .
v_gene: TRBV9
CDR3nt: TGTGCCAGCAGCCCCTTAGCTCAAGGCTACACCTTC
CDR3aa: CASSPLAQGYTF

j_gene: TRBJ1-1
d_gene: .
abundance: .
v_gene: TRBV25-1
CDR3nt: TGTGCCAGCAGTGAAGGTAAAGCCAGGGGAACTGAAGCTTTCTTT
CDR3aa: CASSEGKARGTEAFF

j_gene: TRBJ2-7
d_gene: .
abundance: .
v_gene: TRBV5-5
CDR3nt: TGTGCCAGCAGCGAGACTACCTACGAGCAGTACTTC
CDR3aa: CASSETTYEQYF

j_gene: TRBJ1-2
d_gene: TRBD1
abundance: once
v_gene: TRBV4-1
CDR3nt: TGCGCCAGCAGGGGGACAGGAGAGAACTATGGCTACACCTTC
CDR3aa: CASRGTGENYGYTF

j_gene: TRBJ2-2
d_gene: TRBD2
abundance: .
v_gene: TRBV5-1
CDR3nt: TGCGCCAGCAGCTTCGCCATAGCGGGAGGGCCCCGGGTCACCGGGGAGCTGTTTTTT
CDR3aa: CASSFAIAGGPRVTGELFF

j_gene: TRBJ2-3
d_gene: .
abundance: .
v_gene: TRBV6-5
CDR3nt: TGTGCCAGCAGTTACTCGGGACACCCAAGCACAGATACGCAGTATTTT
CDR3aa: CASSYSGHPSTDTQYF

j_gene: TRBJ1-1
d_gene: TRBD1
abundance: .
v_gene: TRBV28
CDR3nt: TGTGCCAGCAGTCTGGGACAGGGCACTGAAGCTTTCTTT
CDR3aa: CASSLGQGTEAFF

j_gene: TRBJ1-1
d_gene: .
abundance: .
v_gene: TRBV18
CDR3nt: TGTGCCAGCTCACCTCGGCGGGGGAACACTGAAGCTTTCTTT
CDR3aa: CASSPRRGNTEAFF

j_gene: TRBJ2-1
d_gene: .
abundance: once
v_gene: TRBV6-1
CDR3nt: TGTGCCAGCAGTGAAAGCTTCGACTACAATGAGCAGTTCTTC
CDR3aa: CASSESFDYNEQFF